What follows are 3 T cell receptor beta chains derived from one specimen sequenced in a study of T cell repertoires in cytomegalovirus infection. Via MiXCR, TCRdb re-called the reads, giving one row per CDR3 protein. The table has some 250,000 distinct CDR3 sequences, roughly 9% seen once. Sequences were obtained from PBMCs. The receptors come from a human donor in good health (CMV status not recorded). Some clones in this sample may be carry-over from other donors' samples.

Ten or more counts support this clonotype. The chain joins TRBV4-1 to TRBJ1-4; D not resolved. This CDR3 is built from 15 residues. CDR1 is MGHRA, CDR2 YSYEKL, per germline. Trimming shortened V by 5 bases and J by 0 bases, and 10 bases separated the two germline ends. Here the CDR3 DNA reads TGCGCCAGCAGCTACCCTGGAGCAACTAATGAAAAACTGTTTTTT. Translating gives CASSYPGATNEKLFF.

This rearrangement joins TRBV7-3 to TRBJ1-4; D is ambiguous. Between the trimmed V and J ends, which lost 5 bases and 3 bases, there was a span of 10 bases. CDR1 is SGHTA, CDR2 FQGTGA, per germline. The CDR3 runs 14 residues. The CDR3 nucleotides are TGTGCCAGCAGCCTAGGCACTTCTAATGAAAAACTGTTTTTT. As protein: CASSLGTSNEKLFF.

This clonotype showed up many times. The genes are TRBV7-2 and TRBJ1-1; tentative D call: TRBD1 (6 bases). In germline, CDR1 is SGHTA, CDR2 FQGNSA. The CDR3 has 13 amino acids. Trimming cost V 4 bases and J 5 bases, with 11 bases left between them. For the CDR3, the DNA is TGTGCCAGCAGCTCATCACAGGGAACTGAAGCTTTCTTT. This codes for CASSSSQGTEAFF.